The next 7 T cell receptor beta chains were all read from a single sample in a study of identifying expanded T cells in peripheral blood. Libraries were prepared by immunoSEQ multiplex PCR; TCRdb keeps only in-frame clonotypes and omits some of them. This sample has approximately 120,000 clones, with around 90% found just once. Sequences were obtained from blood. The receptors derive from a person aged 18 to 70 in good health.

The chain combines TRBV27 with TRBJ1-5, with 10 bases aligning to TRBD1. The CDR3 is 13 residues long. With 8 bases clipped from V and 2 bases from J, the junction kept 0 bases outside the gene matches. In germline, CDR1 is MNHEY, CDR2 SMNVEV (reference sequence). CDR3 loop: CASGQGGNQPQHF. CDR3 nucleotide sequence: TGTGCCAGCGGACAGGGGGGCAATCAGCCCCAGCATTTT.

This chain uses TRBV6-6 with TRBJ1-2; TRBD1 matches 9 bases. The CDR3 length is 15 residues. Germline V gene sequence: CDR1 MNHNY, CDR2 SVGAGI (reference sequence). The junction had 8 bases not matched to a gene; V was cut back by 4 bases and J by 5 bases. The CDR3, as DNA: TGTGCCAGCAGTTGGGGGACAGGGAAGATGTATGGCTACACCTTC. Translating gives CASSWGTGKMYGYTF.

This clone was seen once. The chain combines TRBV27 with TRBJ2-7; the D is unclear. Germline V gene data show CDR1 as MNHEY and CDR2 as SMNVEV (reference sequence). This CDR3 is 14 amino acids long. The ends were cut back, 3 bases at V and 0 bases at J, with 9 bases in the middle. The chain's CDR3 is CASSFKVFSYEQYF. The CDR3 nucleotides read TGTGCCAGCAGTTTTAAAGTATTCTCCTACGAGCAGTACTTC.

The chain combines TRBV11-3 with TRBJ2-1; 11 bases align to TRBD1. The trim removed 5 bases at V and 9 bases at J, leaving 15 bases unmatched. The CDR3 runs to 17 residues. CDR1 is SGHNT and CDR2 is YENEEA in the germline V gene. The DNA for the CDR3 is TGTGCCAGCAGCCCTAGTGGCGGGACAGGGGGAGGGGGTGAGCAGTTCTTC. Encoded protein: CASSPSGGTGGGGEQFF.

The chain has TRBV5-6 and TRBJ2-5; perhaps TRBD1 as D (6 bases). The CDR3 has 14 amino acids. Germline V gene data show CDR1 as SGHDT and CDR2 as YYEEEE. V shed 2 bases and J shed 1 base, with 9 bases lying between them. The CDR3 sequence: CASSFGQSQETQYF. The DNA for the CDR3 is TGTGCCAGCAGCTTTGGACAGTCCCAAGAGACCCAGTACTTC.

CDR3 residues: CASSLALLSGLAGGRNEQFF. The CDR3 DNA reads TGTGCCAGCAGCTTAGCATTATTATCGGGCCTAGCGGGAGGTCGCAATGAGCAGTTCTTC. V usage is TRBV7-2 and J usage is TRBJ2-1, with TRBD2 matching over 11 bases. V lost 0 bases and J lost 6; bases outside the gene matches: 16. Germline V gene lookup returns CDR1 SGHTA and CDR2 FQGNSA. This CDR3 has 20 residues.

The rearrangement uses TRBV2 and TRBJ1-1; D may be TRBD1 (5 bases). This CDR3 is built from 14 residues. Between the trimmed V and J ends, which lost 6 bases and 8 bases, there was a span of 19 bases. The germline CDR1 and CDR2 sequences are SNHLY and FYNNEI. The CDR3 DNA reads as TGTGCCAGCAGGAGGGCAGAGGGGTCCGTAGAAGCTTTCTTT. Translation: CASRRAEGSVEAFF.